This is a list of T cell receptor beta chains from one sample in a study of CD8 T cells in Susac syndrome. Using its own MiXCR run on the immunoSEQ multiplex PCR reads, TCRdb lists one record per CDR3 protein. In the table there are about 400,000 distinct CDR3 sequences, around 83% of which are singletons. The material sequenced was CD8+ T cells from PBMCs. The source is a human donor with multiple sclerosis. The CDR3 runs from the conserved cysteine through the conserved F or W.

v_call cdr3_aa
TRBV13 CASSLGGDKNQPQHF
TRBV12-3/TRBV12-4 CASSLTAVPGTDTQYF
TRBV6-5 CASSYSYSNGGTGELFF
TRBV6-4 CASSPMGQGANGYTF
TRBV19 CASSIYRTGSYNEQFF
TRBV5-6 CASSSPKGTPPHNEQFF
TRBV7-6 CASSPNGGPNEQYF
TRBV27 CASSLFPDRIEETQYF
TRBV9 CASSVGITGGTGELFF
TRBV9 CASSAGDPRDYEQYF
TRBV2 CARSNRGLGGQPQHF
TRBV20-1 CSARVTAKTGFGYGYTF
TRBV14 CASSQGTATNEKLFF
TRBV5-1 CASSGISGYEQYF
TRBV27 CASSSPQAWGQGTHEQYF
TRBV28 CASSFRINEQFF
TRBV11-2 CASSSPGGEVQETQYF
TRBV27 CASGLTGGGGSYEQYF
TRBV25-1 CASSDRAGGDEQYF
TRBV5-6 CASSPSATYEQYF
TRBV27 CASSLADGYEQYF
TRBV6-2/TRBV6-3 CASSYADGSYEQYF
TRBV29-1 CSVEVGFSAGGPLDTQYF
TRBV19 CASSIVGSAEAFF
TRBV9 CASSVRSNGRRFF
TRBV27 CASGPLNTEAFF
TRBV4-1 CASSQESGQPGGELFF
TRBV6-5 CASSRKEGAHQPQHF
TRBV19 CASTGQPPAYEQYF
TRBV27 CASSPMDRAYEQYF
TRBV12-3/TRBV12-4 CASSPDRGQAGELFF
TRBV12-3/TRBV12-4 CASSQGQAEQYF
TRBV27 CASSLSEGAPNEQFF
TRBV12-3/TRBV12-4 CASSDPDRYHEQYF
TRBV10-1 CASGAGGPGNEQFF